Following are 4 T cell receptor beta chains from one sample sequenced in a study of molecular identifiers for immune sequencing clone quantification. TCRdb called the PCR reads again in MiXCR, with one record for every CDR3 protein. The sample shows over 600,000 distinct CDR3 sequences, just under 20% of them seen only once. The sample consisted of naive CD8+ T cells from blood, with Jurkat cell RNA spiked in. The subset here: FACS-sorted CD8+CD4-CCR7+CD45RA+ naive T cells. These receptors were taken from a human donor in good health. Some libraries in this study had Jurkat cell RNA spiked in.

This chain joins TRBV20-1 and TRBJ2-7; 7 bases fit TRBD2. V dropped 0 bases and J dropped 3; count of bases not matched to a gene: 5. Looked up from germline, CDR1 is DFQATT and CDR2 is SNEGSKA (reference sequence). The CDR3 runs 14 residues. CDR3: CSARDRGVIYEQYF. CDR3 in DNA: TGCAGTGCTAGAGATCGGGGGGTGATCTACGAGCAGTACTTC.

This clonotype was seen at least ten times. This chain connects TRBV20-1 to TRBJ2-3; D is possibly TRBD2 (5 bases). Between the trimmed V and J ends, which lost 0 bases and 3 bases, there was a span of 13 bases. Germline CDR1 and CDR2: DFQATT and SNEGSKA (reference sequence). The length of the CDR3 is 15 residues. The DNA for the CDR3 is TGCAGTGCTAGAGATGAGTCCTCGGGGACAGATACGCAGTATTTT. It yields the protein CSARDESSGTDTQYF.

This clonotype was observed a few times. The rearrangement links TRBV15 to TRBJ2-7; D is uncertain. The length of the CDR3 is 13 residues. V lost 5 bases and J lost 1, with 9 bases in between. Germline-derived CDR1 and CDR2 are LNHNV and YYDKDF (reference sequence). CDR3 sequence: CATSFRGSYEQYF. The CDR3 DNA is TGTGCCACCAGCTTTCGCGGTTCCTACGAGCAGTACTTC.

Many counts were recorded for this clonotype. The chain links TRBV3-1 to TRBJ1-4; the D gene is possibly TRBD1 (5 bases). This CDR3 contains 17 residues. V lost 5 bases, J lost 3 bases, and 19 bases lay in between. CDR1 is LGHDT, CDR2 YNNKEL, per germline (reference sequence). In DNA form, the CDR3 reads TGTGCCAGCAGCTCCCGCAGGGAGGGCCAATCTAATGAAAAACTGTTTTTT. This gives the protein CASSSRREGQSNEKLFF.